The source of this T cell receptor (beta chain) is a study of T cells in Graves' hyperthyroidism and ophthalmopathy. Using RNA transcripts as the source, TCR beta CDR3 regions were amplified. When the TCR CDR3 underwent first-round RT-PCR, the HTBI primer set was used. TCRdb reanalysed the multiplex PCR reads using MiXCR and keeps one entry per CDR3 protein. The table records 250,000 to 300,000 distinct CDR3 sequences, just over 14% of them present only once. An approximately 9.4 ml volume of fresh peripheral blood provided the PBMCs. This clonotype was detected ten times or more. The germline gives CDR1 SGHRS, CDR2 YFSETQ. The ends lost 0 bases at V and 5 bases at J; junction bases unmatched: 6. This CDR3 contains 15 residues.

This sequence originates from a middle-aged woman with Graves' hyperthyroidism that later progressed to Graves' ophthalmopathy. The sequencing input was blood. V usage is TRBV5-1 and J usage is TRBJ1-1; 8 bases are shared with TRBD1. The CDR3 bases are TGCGCCAGCAGCTTGGCCGGACAGGGTGAGACTGAAGCTTTCTTT. Translated: CASSLAGQGETEAFF.